Listed below are T cell receptor beta chains from one sample, sequenced in a study of human T cells and chemical hapten exposure. In TCRdb, the RACE reads were re-called with MiXCR into one record per CDR3 protein. The table includes about 89,000 distinct CDR3 sequences, 10% to 13% detected once. The material was whole blood, obtained in connection with sensitization to the hapten diphenylcyclopropenone (DPC). The receptors shown here come from a woman in her sixties with alopecia areata. Some clones in this sample may be carry-over from other donors' samples. Each CDR3 is given with its conserved first and last residue. The order of the fields is V gene, J gene, D gene, clone size, CDR3 protein, CDR3 DNA. The D gene is left open where the match is weak. Clone size is not always given. Where it is, it says once, few, many or a class for expanded clones.

>TRBV11-2|TRBJ2-3|TRBD2|many
CASSLLRPLLANTDTQYF
TGTGCCAGCAGCTTACTGAGGCCATTACTAGCGAACACAGATACGCAGTATTTT
>TRBV6-6|TRBJ1-5|TRBD1|many
CASSYTGTGQVPQHF
TGTGCCAGCAGTTACACCGGGACAGGTCAAGTTCCCCAGCATTTT
>TRBV7-2|TRBJ1-2|.|many
CASSLDNNYGYTF
TGTGCCAGCAGTTTGGACAATAACTATGGCTACACCTTC
>TRBV4-1|TRBJ2-7|.|few
CASSQRWGGLSYEQYF
TGCGCCAGCAGCCAAAGATGGGGGGGCCTTTCCTACGAGCAGTACTTC
>TRBV3-1|TRBJ2-6|TRBD1|few
CATGTDSASGANVLTF
TGTGCCACCGGGACAGACAGTGCCTCTGGGGCCAACGTCCTGACTTTC
>TRBV29-1|TRBJ2-5|.|.
CSVEGPTNYETQYF
TGCAGCGTTGAAGGTCCCACTAACTACGAGACCCAGTACTTC
>TRBV20-1|TRBJ2-2|.|.
CSARDLGQNTGELFF
TGCAGTGCTAGAGATCTGGGACAGAACACCGGGGAGCTGTTTTTT
>TRBV6-2/TRBV6-3|TRBJ2-1|TRBD2|few
CASSYSDRGLAAHNEQFF
TGTGCCAGCAGTTACTCTGATCGAGGACTAGCGGCCCACAATGAGCAGTTCTTC
>TRBV29-1|TRBJ2-3|TRBD2|.
CSVKIGGVTSTDTQYF
TGCAGCGTTAAAATCGGGGGGGTCACTAGCACAGATACGCAGTATTTT
>TRBV12-3/TRBV12-4|TRBJ1-5|.|many
CASSWGGAALANQPQHF
TGTGCCAGCAGTTGGGGAGGAGCAGCCCTAGCGAATCAGCCCCAGCATTTT
>TRBV24-1|TRBJ2-1|.|.
CATSDLWGNEQFF
TGTGCCACCAGTGATTTGTGGGGCAATGAGCAGTTCTTC
>TRBV18|TRBJ2-1|TRBD2|.
CASSPPPGLAGPTHSYNEQFF
TGTGCCAGCTCACCTCCCCCCGGACTAGCGGGGCCTACTCACTCCTACAATGAGCAGTTCTTC
>TRBV3-1|TRBJ2-3|TRBD2|.
CASSQGGGSTDTQYF
TGTGCCAGCAGCCAAGGGGGGGGGAGCACAGATACGCAGTATTTT
>TRBV29-1|TRBJ1-1|TRBD1|many
CSVQGSTEAFF
TGCAGCGTACAGGGGTCCACTGAAGCTTTCTTT
>TRBV11-2|TRBJ2-7|.|many
CASSHFDREVYEQYF
TGTGCCAGCAGCCATTTCGACAGGGAGGTTTACGAGCAGTACTTC
>TRBV7-6|TRBJ2-2|.|few
CASSARPDTGELFF
TGTGCCAGCAGCGCCCGACCGGACACCGGGGAGCTGTTTTTT
>TRBV6-5|TRBJ2-7|.|many
CASRAGTVYEQYF
TGTGCCAGCAGGGCGGGCACGGTCTACGAGCAGTACTTC
>TRBV29-1|TRBJ2-7|TRBD1|.
CSAGTGTGEQYF
TGCAGCGCCGGGACAGGAACAGGCGAGCAGTACTTC
>TRBV7-9|TRBJ2-1|.|.
CASSLTQVLENEQFF
TGTGCCAGCAGCTTGACCCAAGTTTTAGAGAATGAGCAGTTCTTC
>TRBV19|TRBJ2-7|.|few
CASSRDSGLYEQYF
TGTGCCAGTAGTAGGGATTCCGGGCTCTACGAGCAGTACTTC
>TRBV9|TRBJ1-3|TRBD1|once
CASSVVGDRINSGNTIYF
TGTGCCAGCAGCGTAGTCGGGGACAGGATAAACTCTGGAAACACCATATATTTT